This T cell receptor (beta chain) was sequenced in a study of CD8 T cells in ankylosing spondylitis. This clonotype turned up a few times. Its antigen is still unknown. Preparation of TCR beta libraries was done by quantitative 5'-RACE with molecular barcodes. TCRdb reprocessed the 5' RACE reads with MiXCR, giving one entry per CDR3 protein. The table has fewer than 750,000 distinct CDR3 sequences, roughly 20% seen once. This CDR3 is built from 12 residues. Germline-derived CDR1 and CDR2 are GTSNPN and SVGIG (reference sequence). Trimming took 4 bases from V and 12 from J, leaving 18 bases between them. Study-wide results and limits: There was a TCR beta motif, made of eight highly homologous variants, that appeared characteristic of ankylosing spondylitis blood. In peripheral blood, disease-linked CD8+ clones occurred at relatively low frequencies.

This clonotype originated in a male donor with ankylosing spondylitis. Sequencing used blood, either unsorted or a sorted T cell fraction (not recorded which). This sequence joins TRBV30 and TRBJ2-5, with a weak D call TRBD1 (6 bases). CDR3: CAWTTSGVLEYF. CDR3 nucleotide sequence: TGTGCCTGGACCACCTCAGGGGTCCTCGAGTACTTC.